These 6 T cell receptor beta chains came from one sample sequenced in a study of blood T cells in healthy people across ages (dated by TCRdb to between 2014 and 2016). The library was prepared using 5' RACE. Data came from an Illumina HiSeq 2500. A second PCR of roughly 6 to 11 cycles was run with a J-beta primer mix and a sample-barcoded 5' primer. Using fastp trimming at Q25 and MiXCR clonotype assembly, TCRdb reanalyzed the public sequencing data and kept in-frame beta chains. Rows merge per CDR3 protein into single entries with the most common DNA and genes. Present in this sample are some 670,000 distinct CDR3 sequences, under 65% of which were seen just once. About 13% of the sample is in the top ten clones. Sequencing input: blood. These receptors were collected from a woman at least 80 years old in good health.

The rearrangement uses TRBV13 and TRBJ2-5; 7 bases agree with TRBD1. CDR3 length equals 18 residues. Germline loops: CDR1 PRHDT, CDR2 FYEKMQ (reference sequence). Trimming at V came to 0 bases and at J to 1 base, leaving 11 bases not matched to a gene. This CDR3 reads CASSLGGTGEYTQETQYF. The CDR3 nucleotides read TGTGCCAGCAGCTTAGGAGGAACAGGGGAGTATACCCAAGAGACCCAGTACTTC. Full variable domain (missing parts from reference TRBV13 and TRBJ2-5): AAGVIQSPRHLIKEKRETATLKCYPIPRHDTVYWYQQGPGQDPQFLISFYEKMQSDKGSIPDRFSAQQFSDYHSELNMSSLELGDSALYFCASSLGGTGEYTQETQYFGPGTRLLVL.

Points on this clonotype: With a much larger clone just one base away, this may be a read error. The J gene is TRBJ2-7, the V gene TRBV9; 7 bases are a match to TRBD1. This CDR3 contains 15 residues. Germline CDR1 is SGDLS and CDR2 is YYNGEE. V trimming: 0 bases; J trimming: 7 bases; junction bases outside the gene matches: 10. The CDR3 is CASSVGQGEYNEQYF. The CDR3 DNA is TGTGCCAGCAGCGTAGGGCAGGGGGAATACAATGAGCAGTACTTC.

This clonotype was seen more than once but under ten times. J is TRBJ2-5 and V is TRBV12-3 or TRBV12-4; a weak D match, TRBD1 (5 bases). The CDR3 has 16 amino acids. Trimming stripped 6 bases from V and 3 bases from J, with 20 bases between. The CDR3 sequence: CASSSWGRVAKETQYF. The CDR3, as DNA: TGTGCCAGCAGCTCATGGGGCAGGGTTGCGAAAGAGACCCAGTACTTC.

This clonotype was recorded many times. This rearrangement joins TRBV5-1 to TRBJ1-2; tentatively, D is TRBD1 (5 bases). The germline gives CDR1 SGHRS, CDR2 YFSETQ. This CDR3 has 14 amino acids. V lost 4 bases and J lost 2, with 12 bases in between. The DNA for the CDR3 is TGCGCCAGCAGCACAAACGGGGGAAACTATGGCTACACCTTC. Translating it yields CASSTNGGNYGYTF.

For this clonotype: It may be a read error: a sequence one base away is much more abundant. This chain joins TRBV20-1 and TRBJ2-1; the match to TRBD2 covers 8 bases. CDR1 and CDR2 (germline): DFQATT, SNEGSKA (reference sequence). The CDR3 is 14 amino acids. The CDR3 DNA is TGCAATGCCCCAGTAGCGGGGCTGGGCAATGAGCAGTTCTTC. Amino acid sequence: CNAPVAGLGNEQFF.

The chain has TRBV6-5 and TRBJ2-5; weak D call: TRBD2 (5 bases). CDR3 length: 14 residues. CDR1 is MNHEY, CDR2 SVGAGI, per germline. Trimming left V 6 bases short and J 6 bases short, with 17 bases between. CDR3 sequence (DNA): TGTGCCAGCAGCCATACCGACCGGGGTAAGACCCAGTACTTC. Translation: CASSHTDRGKTQYF.